The 28 T cell receptor beta chains below were found in one sample sequenced in a study of response to subunit inactivated influenza vaccine (dated by TCRdb to about 2018). Library preparation was by RT-PCR. Sequencing instrument: Illumina HiSeq 2500. Through fastp at Q25 and MiXCR, TCRdb rebuilt clones from the public reads, retaining in-frame beta chains. One record per CDR3 amino acid sequence lists the most common genes and DNA. The sample profile shows approximately 200,000 distinct CDR3 sequences; under 15% of them were found once. The ten largest clones capture roughly 26% of the sample. The source was CD8+ T cells sorted from PBMCs, collected about 5 days after vaccination. Source of these receptors: a man in his fifties who received an inactivated influenza vaccine. Donor details come from another sample of the same person, matched by shared clones.

This clonotype was counted between two and nine times. V is TRBV28 and J is TRBJ2-5; D possibly corresponds to TRBD1 (5 bases). The germline V gene encodes CDR1 MDHEN and CDR2 SYDVKM. V shed 7 bases and J shed 6 bases, with 21 bases lying between them. The CDR3 contains 15 residues. DNA of the CDR3: TGTGCCAGCACCTCTCGAAGGGGTATCTGGCAGACCCAGTACTTC. Translation gives CASTSRRGIWQTQYF. The complete variable domain, with remaining parts taken from reference TRBV28 and TRBJ2-5, reads DVKVTQSSRYLVKRTGEKVFLECVQDMDHENMFWYRQDPGLGLRLIYFSYDVKMKEKGDIPEGYSVSREKKERFSLILESASTNQTSMYLCASTSRRGIWQTQYFGPGTRLLVL.

This clonotype was seen more than once but under ten times. The CDR3 region is CATSDSRPSRQGWNGYTF. The CDR3 DNA is TGTGCCACCAGTGATTCCCGTCCTAGCAGACAGGGATGGAATGGCTACACCTTC. This chain uses TRBV24-1 with TRBJ1-2, with 7 bases that match TRBD1. This CDR3 contains 18 residues. Germline trimming cut 2 bases from V and 6 bases from J; bases unmatched to any gene: 17. Germline CDR1 is KGHDR and CDR2 is SFDVKD.

This clonotype came up a few times. The genes are TRBV7-9 and TRBJ1-6; D gene uncertain. The ends were cut back, 1 base at V and 13 bases at J, with 11 bases in the middle. The germline V gene has CDR1 SEHNR and CDR2 FQNEAQ (reference sequence). This CDR3 has 13 residues. The CDR3 DNA follows: TGTGCCAGCAGCTTAGGGGCCTTGGGGCCCCTCCACTTT. It specifies CASSLGALGPLHF.

Details on this clonotype: One base away lies a much larger clone, so this may be a sequencing read error. The chain recombines TRBV3-1 with TRBJ2-1, with 10 nucleotides matching TRBD2. This CDR3 comprises 18 residues. CDR1 and CDR2 (germline): LGHDT, YNNKEL (reference sequence). CDR3 loop: CACSQDRSGRAGSYEQFF. CDR3 DNA: TGTGCCTGCAGCCAAGATCGAAGCGGGAGGGCCGGGTCCTATGAGCAGTTCTTC.

This clonotype showed up just a few times. The rearrangement uses TRBV12-3 or TRBV12-4 and TRBJ2-1; D is tentatively TRBD1 or TRBD2 (5 bases each). CDR3 length: 16 amino acids. V was pared by 1 base and J by 4 bases, with 14 bases between. Here the CDR3 reads CASSLVGESTYNEQFF. The CDR3 bases are TGTGCCAGCAGTTTAGTGGGGGAAAGTACGTACAATGAGCAGTTCTTC.

This clonotype was seen at least ten times. This chain connects TRBV10-1 to TRBJ2-7; D ambiguous. V dropped 0 bases and J dropped 4 bases, with 10 bases sitting between them. The CDR3 extends over 14 amino acids. Germline values: CDR1 WNHNN, CDR2 SYGVQD (reference sequence). The DNA for the CDR3 is TGCGCCAGCAGTGAGTCCGCCACGGTTTACGAGCAGTACTTC. Amino acid sequence: CASSESATVYEQYF.

The genes are TRBV6-2 or TRBV6-3 and TRBJ2-1; no clear D gene. The length of the CDR3 is 11 residues. Germline CDR1 and CDR2: MNHEY and SVGEGT. Trimming took 6 bases from V and 3 from J, leaving 3 bases between them. CDR3 DNA sequence: TGTGCCAGCAGAAACTACAATGAGCAGTTCTTC. This encodes CASRNYNEQFF.

This clonotype was detected a few times. This chain joins TRBV29-1 and TRBJ2-7; a possible D gene is TRBD1 (7 bases). The V gene's germline CDR1 is SQVTM and CDR2 ANQGSEA. Trimming cost V 4 bases and J 3 bases, with 10 bases left between them. The CDR3 is 12 amino acids. This chain's CDR3 is CSVVQGGYEQYF. CDR3 DNA sequence: TGCAGCGTTGTTCAGGGGGGCTACGAGCAGTACTTC.

The chain uses TRBV9 and TRBJ1-4; 9 nucleotides agree with TRBD1. Germline V CDR1 and CDR2: SGDLS, YYNGEE. J was trimmed by 3 bases and V by 4 bases; bases with no gene match: 7. The CDR3 is made up of 16 amino acids. Written as DNA, the CDR3 is TGTGCCAGCAGCAGAACAGGGGGCTCGGCTAATGAAAAACTGTTTTTT. Encoded protein: CASSRTGGSANEKLFF.

The rearrangement uses TRBV27 and TRBJ2-1; TRBD2 matches at 10 bases. Trimming at V came to 5 bases and at J to 6 bases, leaving 7 bases not matched to a gene. From germline, CDR1 is MNHEY and CDR2 SMNVEV (reference sequence). This CDR3 region has 15 residues. CDR3 bases: TGTGCCAGCAGTCCAGGGACTAGCGCGATCAATGAGCAGTTCTTC. It translates to CASSPGTSAINEQFF.

In this sample, this clonotype turned up a few times. V is TRBV2 and J is TRBJ2-1; maybe TRBD2 (5 bases). The CDR3 totals 11 residues. Germline CDR1 SNHLY, CDR2 FYNNEI. V was clipped by 6 bases and J by 16 bases, with 16 bases between them. The CDR3 DNA follows: TGTGCCAGCAGGACCTCCCCGGGATTATTCTTC. It specifies CASRTSPGLFF.

This clonotype was picked up a small number of times. The chain couples TRBV6-2 or TRBV6-3 to TRBJ2-3; D not resolved. The V end was cut by 6 bases, the J end by 6 bases, with 16 bases between. The CDR3 runs 14 residues. The germline gives CDR1 MNHEY, CDR2 SVGEGT. CDR3 nucleotides: TGTGCCAGCAGAAGGGCAGGAGCTTTGGATACGCAGTATTTT. This gives the protein CASRRAGALDTQYF.

This CDR3 is CASSFPDWENEQFF. The CDR3, as DNA: TGTGCCAGCAGTTTCCCGGACTGGGAGAATGAGCAGTTCTTC. The chain links TRBV12-3 or TRBV12-4 to TRBJ2-1; a weak D match, TRBD2 (5 bases). The CDR3 covers 14 residues. Trimming stripped 3 bases from V and 7 bases from J, with 13 bases between.

This clonotype was seen a handful of times. The junction departs from germline at one end; a sequencing error may be responsible. The chain recombines TRBV7-7 with TRBJ2-2, with a tentative D call TRBD2 (5 bases). The CDR3 is 13 residues long. CDR1 is SSHAT, CDR2 FNYEAQ, per germline (reference sequence). CDR3 DNA: TGTGCTAGCAGCTTAGCGCTTGGCGGGGAGCTGTTTTTT. Its translation: CASSLALGGELFF.

The rearrangement uses TRBV4-3 and TRBJ2-2, with D perhaps TRBD1 (6 bases). This CDR3 is built from 14 residues. V lost 7 bases and J 0 bases, leaving 9 bases between the germline ends. Per germline, CDR1 LGHNA and CDR2 YSLEER. The CDR3 sequence is CASTWTANTGELFF. The CDR3 DNA reads as TGCGCCAGCACCTGGACAGCGAACACCGGGGAGCTGTTTTTT.

The chain is built from TRBV11-2 and TRBJ2-6; D gene unclear. The germline CDR1 and CDR2 sequences are SGHAT and FQNNGV. This CDR3 has 16 residues. V was trimmed by 5 bases and J by 2 bases, leaving 13 bases between them. The chain's CDR3 is CASSLGRFPGANVLTF. CDR3 DNA sequence: TGTGCCAGCAGCCTAGGCAGGTTCCCTGGGGCCAACGTCCTGACTTTC.

This clonotype was seen a few times. V and J are TRBV7-9 and TRBJ2-2; 8 bases are shared with TRBD1. V was clipped by 4 bases and J by 4 bases; unmatched bases: 8. Per germline, CDR1 SEHNR and CDR2 FQNEAQ (reference sequence). The CDR3 has 16 residues. CDR3 in amino acids: CASSSTGTGFTGELFF. The CDR3 bases are TGTGCCAGCAGCTCGACCGGGACAGGTTTCACCGGGGAGCTGTTTTTT.

The chain has TRBV2 and TRBJ2-2; 8 nucleotides agree with TRBD1. The CDR3 has 18 residues. CDR1 is SNHLY, CDR2 FYNNEI, per germline. Trimming cost V 5 bases and J 4 bases; bases outside gene matches: 15. CDR3 amino acids: CASSIGFSADRVTGELFF. CDR3 DNA sequence: TGTGCCAGCAGTATAGGATTTTCGGCGGACAGGGTCACCGGGGAGCTGTTTTTT.

The chain carries TRBV7-9 and TRBJ2-7; 7 bases fit TRBD1. Germline trimming cut 4 bases from V and 3 bases from J; bases unmatched to any gene: 12. The CDR3 sequence is 16 residues long. Germline values: CDR1 SEHNR, CDR2 FQNEAQ (reference sequence). CDR3 in amino acids: CASSSPPGQDYYEQYF. Written as DNA, the CDR3 is TGTGCCAGCAGCTCTCCGCCAGGACAGGATTACTACGAGCAGTACTTC.

The chain uses TRBV13 and TRBJ2-5; D possibly corresponds to TRBD1 (6 bases). The V end lost 3 bases, the J end lost 2 bases, and 10 bases lay between the germline ends. CDR1 and CDR2 from the germline V gene are PRHDT and FYEKMQ (reference sequence). This CDR3 comprises 14 residues. For the CDR3, the DNA is TGTGCCAGCAGCTTCAGGGGATCGCAAGAGACCCAGTACTTC. The encoded protein is CASSFRGSQETQYF.

A few counts support this clonotype. The chain links TRBV7-2 to TRBJ1-2, with D uncertain. The CDR3 contains 11 residues. The V end was cut by 4 bases, the J end by 7 bases, with 7 bases between. Germline-derived CDR1 and CDR2 are SGHTA and FQGNSA. DNA of the CDR3: TGTGCCAGCAGCTCTGGGTTTGGCTACACCTTC. Its protein is CASSSGFGYTF.

CDR3 in amino acids: CAIPGSSGSGEQYF. The CDR3, as DNA: TGTGCCATCCCCGGGAGTAGCGGGAGTGGAGAGCAGTACTTC. The chain couples TRBV10-3 to TRBJ2-7; 9 bases are shared with TRBD2. V trimming: 8 bases; J trimming: 7 bases; junction bases outside the gene matches: 12. Germline CDR1 and CDR2: ENHRY and SYGVKD. The length of the CDR3 is 14 residues.

This clonotype was picked up a small number of times. The V call is TRBV6-5, the J call TRBJ2-3; TRBD2 aligns across 8 bases. The CDR3 has 14 residues. Germline V lookup: CDR1 MNHEY, CDR2 SVGAGI. The V and J ends lost 2 bases and 3 bases, in that order; junction bases with no gene match: 1. CDR3 loop: CASSYRGGTDTQYF. In DNA form, the CDR3 reads TGTGCCAGCAGTTACCGGGGGGGGACAGATACGCAGTATTTT.

In its sample, this clonotype was seen a few times. The chain is built from TRBV4-1 and TRBJ1-4; D not certain. The CDR3 length is 13 residues. Trimming took off 0 bases at V and 7 bases at J, with 6 bases between the two ends. Germline CDR1 and CDR2: MGHRA and YSYEKL. In DNA form, the CDR3 reads TGCGCCAGCAGCCAAGATTTGAGTGAAAAACTGTTTTTT. Amino acid sequence: CASSQDLSEKLFF.

This clonotype was seen many times. A read error may produce the germline difference seen at one junction end. This chain links TRBV4-2 with TRBJ2-3, with a possible D match to TRBD2 (5 bases). The germline V gene encodes CDR1 LGHNA and CDR2 YNFKEQ. The CDR3 covers 16 residues. As DNA, the CDR3 is TGCGCCAGCAGCCAAGATCTAGCTGCAAGCACAGATACGCAGTATTTT. Protein sequence: CASSQDLAASTDTQYF.

This clonotype was detected only a few times. The rearrangement links TRBV6-2 or TRBV6-3 to TRBJ2-1, with 9 bases that match TRBD2. The germline V gene encodes CDR1 MNHEY and CDR2 SVGEGT. Germline trimming cut 0 bases from V and 0 bases from J; bases unmatched to any gene: 3. CDR3 length: 17 amino acids. CDR3 protein: CASSYSLAGFSYNEQFF. The CDR3, as DNA: TGTGCCAGCAGTTACTCCCTAGCGGGGTTCTCCTACAATGAGCAGTTCTTC.

This clonotype was counted at least ten times. This CDR3 reads CASSLPRGLGESYEQYF. The CDR3 DNA is TGTGCCAGCAGCCTCCCTAGGGGACTTGGCGAATCCTACGAGCAGTACTTC. The chain combines TRBV11-1 with TRBJ2-7; a weak D match, TRBD2 (6 bases). Trimming took 5 bases from V and 1 from J, leaving 21 bases between them. The germline gives CDR1 SGHAT, CDR2 FQDESV (reference sequence). CDR3 length: 17 amino acids.

This clonotype has just a few counts. CDR3 bases: TGTGCCACCAGCAGGGACAGCCACTACAATGAGCAGTTCTTC. Its translation is CATSRDSHYNEQFF. The V gene is TRBV15, the J gene TRBJ2-1, with a weak D call TRBD1 (6 bases). The CDR3 is 14 residues long. Trimming took 3 bases from V and 3 from J, leaving 9 bases between them. In germline, CDR1 is LNHNV, CDR2 YYDKDF (reference sequence).